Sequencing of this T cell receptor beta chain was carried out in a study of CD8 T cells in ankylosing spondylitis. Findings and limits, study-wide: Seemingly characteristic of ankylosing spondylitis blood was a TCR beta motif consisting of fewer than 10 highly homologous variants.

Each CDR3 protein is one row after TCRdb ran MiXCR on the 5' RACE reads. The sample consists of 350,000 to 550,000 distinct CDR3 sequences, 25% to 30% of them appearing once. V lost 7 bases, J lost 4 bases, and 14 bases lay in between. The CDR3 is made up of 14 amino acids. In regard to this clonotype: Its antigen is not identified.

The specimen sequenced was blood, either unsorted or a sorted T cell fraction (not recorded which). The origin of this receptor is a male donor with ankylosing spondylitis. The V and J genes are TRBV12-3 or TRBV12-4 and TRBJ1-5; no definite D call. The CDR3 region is CASTQNRGNQPQHF. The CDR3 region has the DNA TGTGCCAGCACCCAAAATCGGGGAAATCAGCCCCAGCATTTT.